Ten or more counts support the clone carrying this T cell receptor (beta chain). The antigen remains undetermined. The sample is drawn from a study of Graves' ophthalmopathy and Graves' hyperthyroidism. Overall study findings and caveats: Sensitivity reached approximately 85% and specificity approximately 81% for a 13-signature model separating ophthalmopathy from stable hyperthyroidism.

Ophthalmopathic donors had moderate-to-severe activity, CAS ≥3 and NOSPECS ≥4, with disease that had lasted under 3 months. Clinical symptoms, serum thyroxine, TRAb, thyroid ultrasound and orbital computed tomography determined diagnosis. With 0 bases clipped from V and 1 base from J, the junction kept 6 bases outside the gene matches. This CDR3 region has 16 residues. In germline, CDR1 is SGHTA, CDR2 FQGTGA. RNA transcripts provided the template for amplifying TCR beta CDR3 regions. HTBI primers were used in a first-round RT-PCR, which preceded a second-round multiplex PCR. TCRdb itself ran the multiplex PCR reads through MiXCR, one entry per CDR3 protein. Counted here are around 400,000 distinct CDR3 sequences, about a sixth occurring once; the ten biggest clones make up roughly 1.5%.

Sequencing was carried out using peripheral blood. The V gene is TRBV7-3, the J gene TRBJ2-7; 7 nucleotides align to TRBD1. This TCR derives from a woman aged 18-30 years with Graves' ophthalmopathy. As DNA, the CDR3 is TGTGCCAGCAGCTTAACGCCGCGGACAGGTTCCTACGAGCAGTACTTC. This gives the protein CASSLTPRTGSYEQYF.